This T cell receptor (beta chain) stems from a study of naive and memory T cell subsets (dated by TCRdb to about 2017). For the study in its entirety: An open-source, UMI-based TCR alpha and beta sequencing pipeline was applied to sorted naive and memory peripheral blood T cell subsets. The functional CMV T cell responses agreed completely with IgG serology results. RNA was DNase-treated and reverse transcribed with TCR constant-region primers, mostly using SuperScript III.

This clonotype was counted only a few times. No cognate antigen has been identified for it. Base qualities are missing; no much larger clone stands one base away. From the second PCR step onward, the TCR alpha chain libraries and the TCR beta chain libraries were amplified separately. Donor CMV status was determined by IFNgamma production from CD4+ T cells after overnight stimulation of fresh PBMCs with CMV viral lysate. Using Miltenyi beads, CD4 T cells were first positively selected, and CD8 T cells were then positively selected from the CD4-negative fraction. After staining for CD3, CD4, CD8, CD45RA, CD27 and a live/dead dye, cells were sorted on a BD Aria II into four subsets based on CD45RA and CD27. Blood came from three healthy volunteers, each fractionated into CD4 and CD8 T cells and then into four differentiation subsets. About 110 ml of peripheral blood was collected from each donor, and PBMC were isolated from the blood using Ficoll-Paque PLUS density-gradient centrifugation. After sorting, cells were lysed in RLT buffer, RNA was extracted using a Qiagen RNeasy kit, and the extracted RNA was stored at -80 degrees C.

The paper's findings and limits, for the study overall: RNA-based TCR counts may be affected by expression changes linked to T cell activation and differentiation. Once error correction was done, more than 90% of naive TCR sequences showed up just once, which made the naive abundance distributions much steeper than those of the memory subsets. The repertoire findings for the naive and memory subsets could not be validated against a ground truth because none was available. A power law was followed by TCR abundance, with an exponent that differed between naive and memory subsets but was consistent across the three individuals. A few larger clonotypes were present in naive repertoires, especially CD8 naive repertoires, and these clonotypes were possibly memory cells re-expressing CD45RA. In both CD4 and CD8 cells, going from naive through CM, EM and EMRA, the Gini index went up while Shannon and inverse Simpson diversity went down. A clonotype was defined as a single alpha or beta chain sequence rather than as a paired alpha/beta receptor.

Looking up the germline V gene yields CDR1 SGDLS and CDR2 YYNGEE. Germline trimming amounts to 4 bases on V and 2 bases on J, with 5 as the count of junction bases outside the gene matches. The CDR3 holds 14 amino acids from the cysteine to the phenylalanine. The DNA shown is the 42-base CDR3, in frame from base 1. The library was made by UMI-ligation and nested PCR. The beta constant-region primer consisted of an equimolar mixture of two oligonucleotides that together covered TRBC1 and TRBC2. The ligated cDNA went through four rounds of PCR with nested alpha and beta constant-region primers together with the SP2 primer. A single-stranded oligonucleotide carrying the SP2 primer and a 12-nucleotide UMI was ligated to the 3' end of the cDNA by T4 RNA ligase 1. Incubation of the ligation reaction was carried out at 16 degrees C for about 19-25 hours. PCR2 was typically performed as a SYBR Green qPCR and was stopped at a predetermined threshold so that over-amplification was prevented. All purifications after the first were performed with Agencourt AMPure XP magnetic beads. Library quantification was done by Qubit, followed by a TapeStation check on which the main peak was expected at around 650 bp. Sequencing of the pooled libraries was done on an Illumina MiSeq using v2 2x251 paired-end kits, which typically yielded roughly 1-2.1 million reads per sample. Each sample's library went into the pool at around 4 nM, and roughly 4.5-7.5% PhiX was added to help with cluster recognition. The paper's processing steps were these. V and J genes were assigned to Demultiplexor-processed FASTQ reads by Decombinator through tag matching, with a single base-pair mismatch being allowed. UMIs were used by Collapsinator to correct both sequencing errors and frequency errors arising from PCR heterogeneity. TCRs were translated and CDR3s were extracted from the conserved cysteine to the FGXG phenylalanine by CDR3Translator, with non-productive sequences being flagged. Repertoires were subsampled to equal numbers of UMI-defined TCRs before Gini, Shannon entropy and inverse Simpson indices were calculated. Within the linear range, a power law was fitted to clonotype abundance distributions using maximum likelihood. When run on a single naive CD8 sample, MIGEC and the pipeline yielded similar UMI counts, similar unique TCR numbers and similar clonal distributions. One analysis removed from the naive repertoire any naive TCRs that were also present in any memory subset from the same donor. The repertoires were searched for some 7,300 CMV-associated CDR3 sequences that had been compiled from VDJdb and a published dataset. TCRdb reanalyzed the raw reads on its own, using fastp at Q25 for trimming and MiXCR for clone calling, and kept in-frame beta chains. Here each entry gathers all rows of one CDR3 protein and keeps the most common genes and DNA. The V and J calls follow TCRdb's processing rather than the paper's. This sample has tens of thousands of distinct CDR3 sequences in its table, and about 11% of those were observed once. The ten largest make up more than 0.11% of the sample.

The TCR originated in a human donor in good health. The sample consisted of naive CD4+ T cells from blood. Reading the label with the study, this specimen's cell subset or site is: naive T cells, CD45RA high CD27+. The chain is encoded by TRBV9 joined to TRBJ2-5, with 7 bases in between that match TRBD2. The bases read TGTGCCAGCAGCTACCGAGCGGGGCAAGAGACCCAGTACTTC. This yields the protein CASSYRAGQETQYF.